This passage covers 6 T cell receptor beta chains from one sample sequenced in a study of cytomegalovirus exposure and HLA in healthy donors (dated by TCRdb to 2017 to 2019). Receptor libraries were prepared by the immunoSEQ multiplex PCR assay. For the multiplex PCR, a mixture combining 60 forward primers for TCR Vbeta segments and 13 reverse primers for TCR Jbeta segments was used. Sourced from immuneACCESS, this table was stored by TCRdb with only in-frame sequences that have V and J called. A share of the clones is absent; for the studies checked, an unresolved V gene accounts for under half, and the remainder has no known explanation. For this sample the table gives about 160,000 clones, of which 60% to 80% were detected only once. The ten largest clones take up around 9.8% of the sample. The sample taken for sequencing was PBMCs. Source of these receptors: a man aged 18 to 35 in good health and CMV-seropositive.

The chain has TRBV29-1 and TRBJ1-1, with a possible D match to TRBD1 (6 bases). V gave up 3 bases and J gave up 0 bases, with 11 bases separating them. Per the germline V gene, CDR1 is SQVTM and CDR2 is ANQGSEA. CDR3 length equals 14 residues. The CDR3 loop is CSVDVTGMNTEAFF. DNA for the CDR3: TGCAGCGTTGACGTGACAGGTATGAACACTGAAGCTTTCTTT.

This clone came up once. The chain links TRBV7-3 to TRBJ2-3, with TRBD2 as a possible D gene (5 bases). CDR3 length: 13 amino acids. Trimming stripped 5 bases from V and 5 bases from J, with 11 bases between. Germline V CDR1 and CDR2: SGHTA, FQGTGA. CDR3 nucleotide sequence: TGTGCCAGCAGCCAAAGCCGGGGAGATACGCAGTATTTT. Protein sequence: CASSQSRGDTQYF.

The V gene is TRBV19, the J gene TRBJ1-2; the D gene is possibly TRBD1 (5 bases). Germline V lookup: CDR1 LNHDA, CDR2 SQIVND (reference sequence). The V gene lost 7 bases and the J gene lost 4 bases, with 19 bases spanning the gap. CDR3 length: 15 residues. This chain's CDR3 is CASTTSVRGVYGYTF. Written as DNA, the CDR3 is TGTGCCAGTACCACCTCGGTGCGGGGCGTCTATGGCTACACCTTC.

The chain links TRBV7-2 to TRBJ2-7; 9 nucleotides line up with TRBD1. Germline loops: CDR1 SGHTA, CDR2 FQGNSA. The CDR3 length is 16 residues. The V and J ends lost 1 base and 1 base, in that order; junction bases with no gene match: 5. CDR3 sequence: CASSLGSGQGSYEQYF. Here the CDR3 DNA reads TGTGCCAGCAGCTTAGGTTCGGGACAGGGATCCTACGAGCAGTACTTC.

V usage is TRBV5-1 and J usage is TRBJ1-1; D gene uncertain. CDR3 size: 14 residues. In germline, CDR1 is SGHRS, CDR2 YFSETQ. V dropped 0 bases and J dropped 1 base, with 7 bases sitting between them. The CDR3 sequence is CASSLVVENTEAFF. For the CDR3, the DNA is TGCGCCAGCAGCTTGGTTGTAGAGAACACTGAAGCTTTCTTT.

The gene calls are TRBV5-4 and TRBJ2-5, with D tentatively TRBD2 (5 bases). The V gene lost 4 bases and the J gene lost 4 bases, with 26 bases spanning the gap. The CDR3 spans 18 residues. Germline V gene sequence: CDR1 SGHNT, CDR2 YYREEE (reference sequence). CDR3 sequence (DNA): TGTGCCAGCAGCCATGAAATCACGGGAACCTCCGTGGGAGAGACCCAGTACTTC. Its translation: CASSHEITGTSVGETQYF.